This TCR beta chain was recorded in a study of blood T cell repertoires in COVID-19. The germline CDR1 and CDR2 sequences are LGHNA and YNFKEQ. This CDR3 has 17 residues. Trimming left V 0 bases short and J 7 bases short, with 19 bases between. This table comes from immunoSEQ multiplex PCR, and its TCRdb copy is limited to in-frame clones, with some not included. The data contain fewer than 350,000 clones, nearly 90% of them singletons. This chain connects TRBV4-2 to TRBJ2-1; D is uncertain. The sequence derives from a woman aged 18-35 years with acute COVID-19. The sample taken for sequencing was PBMCs or T cells enriched from blood (not recorded which). In DNA form, the CDR3 reads TGTGCCAGCAGCCAAGATCGGGTCTATTCGGTTGGGAATGAGCAGTTCTTC. The encoded protein is CASSQDRVYSVGNEQFF.